Below are 16 T cell receptor beta chains sequenced from a single sample in a study of T cell responses to AZD1222 COVID-19 vaccine. The table came from immunoSEQ multiplex PCR; TCRdb's copy has only in-frame clones and leaves some out. The sample holds 120,000 to 150,000 clones, over 75% seen once. The sample in question was peripheral blood, obtained on day 0 of AZD1222 vaccination. Receptors originate from an adult in good health.

The CDR3: CASSLRQGLGEQYF. The CDR3 nucleotides are TGTGCCAGCAGCTTAAGACAGGGTTTGGGCGAGCAGTACTTC. The V call is TRBV7-3, the J call TRBJ2-7; 7 bases match TRBD1. This CDR3 region has 14 residues. J was trimmed by 6 bases and V by 1 base; bases with no gene match: 6. Germline CDR1 and CDR2: SGHTA and FQGTGA.

The chain is built from TRBV18 and TRBJ1-1; D unclear. V was shortened by 6 bases and J by 2 bases, with 13 bases between the two germline ends. Germline loops: CDR1 KGHSH, CDR2 LQKENI. CDR3 size: 14 residues. CDR3 region: CASSPTRGNTEAFF. The CDR3 bases are TGTGCCAGCTCCCCGACGCGCGGCAACACTGAAGCTTTCTTT.

This rearrangement joins TRBV5-1 to TRBJ2-7; TRBD2 might be the D (5 bases). V was clipped by 4 bases and J by 5 bases, with 19 bases between them. This CDR3 spans 15 amino acids. Germline V gives CDR1 SGHRS, CDR2 YFSETQ. The CDR3, as DNA: TGCGCCAGCAGCCACCCCGGGGTAACAGCTAACGAGCAGTACTTC. Translating gives CASSHPGVTANEQYF.

V and J are TRBV12-3 or TRBV12-4 and TRBJ2-7; 7 bases are shared with TRBD1. With 3 bases clipped from V and 6 bases from J, the junction kept 5 bases outside the gene matches. This CDR3 spans 13 amino acids. DNA of the CDR3: TGTGCCAGCAGTTTTTGGGCAGGGGGCGAGCAGTACTTC. This gives the protein CASSFWAGGEQYF.

DNA of the CDR3: TGCGCCAGCAAACTAGCGGGAGCAAGGTTAGGAAATGAGCAGTTCTTC. Protein: CASKLAGARLGNEQFF. The rearrangement links TRBV10-2 to TRBJ2-1, with 11 bases aligning to TRBD2. The V segment lost 7 bases and the J segment 7 bases; nucleotides outside the gene matches: 12. This CDR3 is built from 16 residues. Looked up from germline, CDR1 is WSHSY and CDR2 is SAAADI.

V gene TRBV12-5 combines with J gene TRBJ2-7; 7 bases are a match to TRBD1. Trimming took 3 bases from V and 1 from J; bases not matched to a gene: 9. The length of the CDR3 is 16 residues. CDR1 and CDR2 from the germline V gene are LGHNT and FRNRAP. The CDR3 nucleotides are TGTGCTAGTGGTTTTCATCGACAGGGCGAATCCTACGAGCAGTACTTC. Translating gives CASGFHRQGESYEQYF.

This clone was seen a single time. The CDR3 is CASKLAGWGDTQYF. As DNA, the CDR3 is TGCGCCAGCAAGCTAGCGGGGTGGGGAGATACGCAGTATTTT. This chain connects TRBV5-1 to TRBJ2-3; 9 nucleotides align to TRBD2. Unmatched junction bases numbered 7, after V lost 6 bases and J lost 5 bases. The CDR3 length is 14 residues. Germline CDR1 reads SGHRS; CDR2 reads YFSETQ.

V gene TRBV15 combines with J gene TRBJ1-1; tentative D call: TRBD1 (6 bases). CDR3 length equals 14 residues. V dropped 8 bases and J dropped 1 base, with 14 bases sitting between them. Germline CDR1 and CDR2: LNHNV and YYDKDF (reference sequence). The CDR3 nucleotides read TGTGCCACCCAACCTGGGGGGGCGAACACTGAAGCTTTCTTT. As protein: CATQPGGANTEAFF.

V and J are TRBV14 and TRBJ2-7, with 7 bases matching TRBD1. The CDR3 consists of 14 residues. Germline V gene lookup returns CDR1 SGHDN and CDR2 FVKESK. V lost 2 bases, J lost 6 bases, and 7 bases stayed unmatched. The CDR3 here is CASSQFGDSREQYF. In nucleotides, the CDR3 is TGTGCCAGCAGCCAATTTGGGGACAGTCGCGAGCAGTACTTC. Supplemented by reference TRBV14 and TRBJ2-7, the full variable domain reads EAGVTQFPSHSVIEKGQTVTLRCDPISGHDNLYWYRRVMGKEIKFLLHFVKESKQDESGMPNNRFLAERTGGTYSTLKVQPAELEDSGVYFCASSQFGDSREQYFGPGTRLTVT.

The chain is built from TRBV5-1 and TRBJ1-1; D uncertain. Germline-derived CDR1 and CDR2 are SGHRS and YFSETQ. The V end was cut by 3 bases, the J end by 2 bases, with 17 bases between. The CDR3 extends over 16 amino acids. The CDR3 nucleotides are TGCGCCAGCAGCTGGGGTCCCAGCAACCTAAACACTGAAGCTTTCTTT. This codes for CASSWGPSNLNTEAFF. Full variable domain (outside the CDR3, taken from reference TRBV5-1 and TRBJ1-1): KAGVTQTPRYLIKTRGQQVTLSCSPISGHRSVSWYQQTPGQGLQFLFEYFSETQRNKGNFPGRFSGRQFSNSRSEMNVSTLELGDSALYLCASSWGPSNLNTEAFFGQGTRLTVV.

The rearrangement uses TRBV4-1 and TRBJ2-7; 15 positions match TRBD2. Germline CDR1 reads MGHRA; CDR2 reads YSYEKL. With V trimmed by 2 bases and J by 0 bases, 8 bases remained unmatched. The CDR3 has 19 amino acids. The CDR3 loop reads CASSQRTSGGAPVSYEQYF. The CDR3 nucleotides read TGCGCCAGCAGCCAAAGGACTAGCGGGGGGGCCCCCGTCTCCTACGAGCAGTACTTC.

The gene calls are TRBV19 and TRBJ1-1; tentative D call: TRBD1 (6 bases). Trimming removed 2 bases from V and 0 bases from J, with 10 bases in between. Per germline, CDR1 LNHDA and CDR2 SQIVND (reference sequence). The CDR3 contains 15 residues. The CDR3 DNA reads TGTGCCAGTAGTATAAGCGGGACACTGAACACTGAAGCTTTCTTT. The encoded protein is CASSISGTLNTEAFF.

The CDR3, as DNA: TGTGCTATGACCAGCGCCTATGGCTACACCTTC. Amino acids: CAMTSAYGYTF. The genes are TRBV6-5 and TRBJ1-2; D remains ambiguous. This CDR3 is built from 11 residues. The germline CDR1 and CDR2 sequences are MNHEY and SVGAGI.

The chain recombines TRBV11-2 with TRBJ2-1; 14 bases fit TRBD2. The CDR3 consists of 18 residues. Germline V gene sequence: CDR1 SGHAT, CDR2 FQNNGV. V shed 4 bases, J shed 7 bases, and the junction held 12 bases outside the gene matches. CDR3 sequence: CASSSGLAGVRLGNEQFF. In DNA form, the CDR3 reads TGTGCCAGCAGCTCGGGACTAGCGGGAGTCCGCCTGGGGAATGAGCAGTTCTTC. Full variable domain (missing parts from reference TRBV11-2 and TRBJ2-1): EAGVAQSPRYKIIEKRQSVAFWCNPISGHATLYWYQQILGQGPKLLIQFQNNGVVDDSQLPKDRFSAERLKGVDSTLKIQPAKLEDSAVYLCASSSGLAGVRLGNEQFFGPGTRLTVL.

The V call is TRBV4-1, the J call TRBJ2-7; D uncertain. With 2 bases removed from V and 0 bases from J, the gap between germline ends came to 11 bases. The CDR3 has 15 residues. The germline V gene encodes CDR1 MGHRA and CDR2 YSYEKL. The CDR3 DNA reads as TGCGCCAGCAGCCAACCCGGGTTGAGCTCCTACGAGCAGTACTTC. Its translation: CASSQPGLSSYEQYF.

The chain carries TRBV6-4 and TRBJ2-1; 12 bases align to TRBD2. The CDR3 loop spans 15 amino acids. CDR1 is MRHNA and CDR2 is SNTAGT in the germline V gene. V was pared by 3 bases and J by 7 bases, with 4 bases of the junction left unmatched. CDR3 amino acids: CASSELAGGGNEQFF. CDR3 sequence (DNA): TGTGCCAGCAGTGAACTAGCGGGAGGTGGGAATGAGCAGTTCTTC.